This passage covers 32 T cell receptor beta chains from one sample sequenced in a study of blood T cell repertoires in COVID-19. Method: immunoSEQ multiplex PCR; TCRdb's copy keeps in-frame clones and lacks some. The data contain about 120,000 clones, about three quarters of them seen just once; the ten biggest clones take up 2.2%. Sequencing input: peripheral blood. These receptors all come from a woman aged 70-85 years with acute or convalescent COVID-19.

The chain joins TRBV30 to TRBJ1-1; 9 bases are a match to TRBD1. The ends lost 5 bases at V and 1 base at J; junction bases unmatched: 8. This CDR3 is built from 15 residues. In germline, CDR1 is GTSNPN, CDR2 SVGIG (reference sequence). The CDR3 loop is CAWDGTGLGNTEAFF. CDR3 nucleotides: TGTGCCTGGGATGGGACAGGGTTGGGGAACACTGAAGCTTTCTTT.

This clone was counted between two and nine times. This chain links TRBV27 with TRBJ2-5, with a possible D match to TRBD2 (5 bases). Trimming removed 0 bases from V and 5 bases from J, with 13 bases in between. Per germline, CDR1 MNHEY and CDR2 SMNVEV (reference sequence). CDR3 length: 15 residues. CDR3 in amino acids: CASSLSYSRRETQYF. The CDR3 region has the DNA TGTGCCAGCAGTTTATCGTATAGTCGGAGGGAGACCCAGTACTTC.

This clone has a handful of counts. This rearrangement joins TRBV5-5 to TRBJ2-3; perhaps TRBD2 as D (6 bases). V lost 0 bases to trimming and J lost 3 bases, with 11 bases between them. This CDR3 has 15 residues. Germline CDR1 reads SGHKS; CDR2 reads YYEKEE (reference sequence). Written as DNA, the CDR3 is TGTGCCAGCAGCTTGGGCGGGGCAGGGACAGATACGCAGTATTTT. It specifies CASSLGGAGTDTQYF.

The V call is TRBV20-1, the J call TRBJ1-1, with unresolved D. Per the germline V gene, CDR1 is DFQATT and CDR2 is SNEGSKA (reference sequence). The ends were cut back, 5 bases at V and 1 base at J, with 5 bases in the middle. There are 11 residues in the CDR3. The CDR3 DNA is TGCAGTGCTCATCAGAACACTGAAGCTTTCTTT. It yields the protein CSAHQNTEAFF.

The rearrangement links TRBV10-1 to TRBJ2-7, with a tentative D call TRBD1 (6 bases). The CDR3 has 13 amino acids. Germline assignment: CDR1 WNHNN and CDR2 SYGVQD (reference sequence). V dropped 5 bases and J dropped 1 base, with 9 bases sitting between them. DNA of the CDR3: TGCGCCAGCAGTACAGGGCCTTCCTACGAGCAGTACTTC. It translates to CASSTGPSYEQYF.

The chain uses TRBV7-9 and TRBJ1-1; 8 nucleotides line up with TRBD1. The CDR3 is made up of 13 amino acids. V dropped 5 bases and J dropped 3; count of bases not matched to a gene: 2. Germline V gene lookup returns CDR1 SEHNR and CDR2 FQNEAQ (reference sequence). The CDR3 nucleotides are TGTGCCAGCAGCGAGGACAGGGACACTGAAGCTTTCTTT. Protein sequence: CASSEDRDTEAFF.

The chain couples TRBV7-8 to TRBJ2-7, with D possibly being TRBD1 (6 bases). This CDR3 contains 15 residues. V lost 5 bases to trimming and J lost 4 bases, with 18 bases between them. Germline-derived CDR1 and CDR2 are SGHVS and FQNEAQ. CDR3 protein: CASSVTTGPEYEQYF. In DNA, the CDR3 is TGTGCCAGCAGCGTAACGACAGGACCCGAGTACGAGCAGTACTTC.

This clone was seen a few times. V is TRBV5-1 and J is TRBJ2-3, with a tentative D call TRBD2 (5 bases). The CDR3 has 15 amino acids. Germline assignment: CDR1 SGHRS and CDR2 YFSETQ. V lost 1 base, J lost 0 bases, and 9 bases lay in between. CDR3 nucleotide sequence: TGCGCCAGCAGCTTGTGGTCGGGAAGCACAGATACGCAGTATTTT. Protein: CASSLWSGSTDTQYF. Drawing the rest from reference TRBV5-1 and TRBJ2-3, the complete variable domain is KAGVTQTPRYLIKTRGQQVTLSCSPISGHRSVSWYQQTPGQGLQFLFEYFSETQRNKGNFPGRFSGRQFSNSRSEMNVSTLELGDSALYLCASSLWSGSTDTQYFGPGTRLTVL.

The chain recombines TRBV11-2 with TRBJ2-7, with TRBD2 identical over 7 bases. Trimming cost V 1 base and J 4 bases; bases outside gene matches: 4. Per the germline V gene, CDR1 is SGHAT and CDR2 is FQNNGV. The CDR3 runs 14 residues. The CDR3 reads CASSLGTSFYEQYF. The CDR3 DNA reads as TGTGCCAGCAGCTTAGGGACTAGTTTTTACGAGCAGTACTTC.

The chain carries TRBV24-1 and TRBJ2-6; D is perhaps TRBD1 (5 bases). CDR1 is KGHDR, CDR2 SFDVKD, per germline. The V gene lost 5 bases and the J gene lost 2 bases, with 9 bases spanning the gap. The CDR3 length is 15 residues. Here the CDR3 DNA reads TGTGCCACCAGTGGTGGGGCGACTGGGGCCAACGTCCTGACTTTC. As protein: CATSGGATGANVLTF.

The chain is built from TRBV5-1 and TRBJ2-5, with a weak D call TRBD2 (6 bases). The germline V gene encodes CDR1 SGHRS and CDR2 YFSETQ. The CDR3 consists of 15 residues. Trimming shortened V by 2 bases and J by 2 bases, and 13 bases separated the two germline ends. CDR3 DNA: TGCGCCAGCAGCTTAAACGGGAGAGAACAAGAGACCCAGTACTTC. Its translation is CASSLNGREQETQYF.

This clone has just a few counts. For the CDR3, the DNA is TGTGCTAGTGGTTTGGGGACAGGGGGCAACACCGGGGAGCTGTTTTTT. Residues: CASGLGTGGNTGELFF. V gene TRBV12-5 combines with J gene TRBJ2-2; the match to TRBD1 covers 11 bases. Germline trimming cut 1 base from V and 2 bases from J; bases unmatched to any gene: 0. The CDR3 is 16 amino acids. Germline V gene lookup returns CDR1 LGHNT and CDR2 FRNRAP.

CDR3 DNA: TGTGCCAGCAGCCAAGGCGGGCTAACCGGAAGGGGCTACACCTTC. Translating it yields CASSQGGLTGRGYTF. The chain links TRBV3-1 (or the pseudogene TRBV3-2) to TRBJ1-2; D is ambiguous. There are 15 residues in the CDR3. The V and J ends lost 1 base and 8 bases respectively, with 17 bases between them. In germline, CDR1 is LGHDT, CDR2 YNNKEL (reference sequence).

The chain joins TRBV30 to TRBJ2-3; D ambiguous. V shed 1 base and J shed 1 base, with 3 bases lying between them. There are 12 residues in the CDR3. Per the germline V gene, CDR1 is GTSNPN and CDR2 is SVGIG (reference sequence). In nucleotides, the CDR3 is TGTGCCTGGAGTGCCGGCACAGATACGCAGTATTTT. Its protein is CAWSAGTDTQYF.

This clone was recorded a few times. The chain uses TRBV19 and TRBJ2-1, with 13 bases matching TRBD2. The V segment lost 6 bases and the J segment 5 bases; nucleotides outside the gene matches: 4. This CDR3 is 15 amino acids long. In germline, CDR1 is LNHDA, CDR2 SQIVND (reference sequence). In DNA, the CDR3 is TGTGCCAGTAGCACTAGCGGGGGGGCCCACAATGAGCAGTTCTTC. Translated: CASSTSGGAHNEQFF.

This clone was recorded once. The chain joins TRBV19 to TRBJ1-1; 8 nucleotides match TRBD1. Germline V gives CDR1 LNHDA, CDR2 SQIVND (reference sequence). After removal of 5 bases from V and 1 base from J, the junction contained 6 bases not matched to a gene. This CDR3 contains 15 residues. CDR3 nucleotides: TGTGCCAGTAGTCCAGCGGGACAGGCGAACACTGAAGCTTTCTTT. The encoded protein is CASSPAGQANTEAFF.

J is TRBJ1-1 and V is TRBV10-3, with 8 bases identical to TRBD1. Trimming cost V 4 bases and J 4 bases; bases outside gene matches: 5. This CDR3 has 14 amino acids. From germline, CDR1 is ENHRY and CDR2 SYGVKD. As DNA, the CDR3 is TGTGCCATCAGTGTGACAGGGGAGGGCACTGAAGCTTTCTTT. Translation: CAISVTGEGTEAFF.

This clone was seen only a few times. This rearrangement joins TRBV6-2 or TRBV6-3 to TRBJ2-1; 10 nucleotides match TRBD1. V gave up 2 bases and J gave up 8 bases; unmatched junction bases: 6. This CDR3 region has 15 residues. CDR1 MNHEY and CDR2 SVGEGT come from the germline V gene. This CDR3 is CASSYRTGGWDEQFF. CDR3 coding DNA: TGTGCCAGCAGTTACCGGACAGGGGGGTGGGATGAGCAGTTCTTC.

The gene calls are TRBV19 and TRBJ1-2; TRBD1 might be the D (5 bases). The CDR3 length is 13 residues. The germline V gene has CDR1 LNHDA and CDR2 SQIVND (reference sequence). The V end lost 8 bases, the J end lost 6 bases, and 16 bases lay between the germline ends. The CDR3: CASGIGGRNGYTF. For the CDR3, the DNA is TGTGCCAGTGGAATCGGGGGAAGGAATGGCTACACCTTC.

The CDR3 spells CAWSLGGTYEQYF. CDR3 coding DNA: TGTGCCTGGAGTCTTGGGGGGACCTACGAGCAGTACTTC. The rearrangement uses TRBV30 and TRBJ2-7, with D possibly TRBD2 on 6 matching bases. This CDR3 is 13 amino acids long. CDR1 and CDR2 (germline): GTSNPN, SVGIG (reference sequence). The V end lost 2 bases, the J end lost 2 bases, and 10 bases lay between the germline ends.

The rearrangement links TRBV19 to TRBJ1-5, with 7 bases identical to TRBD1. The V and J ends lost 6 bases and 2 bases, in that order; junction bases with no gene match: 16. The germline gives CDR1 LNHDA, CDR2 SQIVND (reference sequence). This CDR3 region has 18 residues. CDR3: CASRKPDRDKDGNQPQHF. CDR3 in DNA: TGTGCCAGTAGAAAACCCGACAGGGACAAGGATGGCAATCAGCCCCAGCATTTT.

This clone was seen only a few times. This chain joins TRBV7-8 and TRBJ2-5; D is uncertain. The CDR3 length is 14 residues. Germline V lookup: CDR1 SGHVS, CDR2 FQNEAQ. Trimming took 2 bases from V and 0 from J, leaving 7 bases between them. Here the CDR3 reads CASSLYADQETQYF. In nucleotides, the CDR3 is TGTGCCAGCAGCTTATACGCAGACCAAGAGACCCAGTACTTC. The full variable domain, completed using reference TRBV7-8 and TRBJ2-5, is GAGVSQSPRYKVAKRGQDVALRCDPISGHVSLFWYQQALGQGPEFLTYFQNEAQLDKSGLPSDRFFAERPEGSVSTLKIQRTQQEDSAVYLCASSLYADQETQYFGPGTRLLVL.

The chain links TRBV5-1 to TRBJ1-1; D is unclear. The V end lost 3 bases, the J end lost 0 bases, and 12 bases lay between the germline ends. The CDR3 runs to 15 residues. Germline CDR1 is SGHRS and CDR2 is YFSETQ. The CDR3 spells CASSSGSILNTEAFF. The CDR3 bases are TGCGCCAGCAGCTCGGGATCGATTTTGAACACTGAAGCTTTCTTT. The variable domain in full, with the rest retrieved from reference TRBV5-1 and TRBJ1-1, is KAGVTQTPRYLIKTRGQQVTLSCSPISGHRSVSWYQQTPGQGLQFLFEYFSETQRNKGNFPGRFSGRQFSNSRSEMNVSTLELGDSALYLCASSSGSILNTEAFFGQGTRLTVV.

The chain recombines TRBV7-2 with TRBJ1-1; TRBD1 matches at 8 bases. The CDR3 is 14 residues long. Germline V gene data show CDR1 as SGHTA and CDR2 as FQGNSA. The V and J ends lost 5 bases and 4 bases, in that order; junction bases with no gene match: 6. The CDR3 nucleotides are TGTGCCAGCAGCGTAAGACAGGGGAGCACTGAAGCTTTCTTT. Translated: CASSVRQGSTEAFF.

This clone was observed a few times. CDR3 coding DNA: TGTGCCAGCAAGGCAGAGGCATTACACTATGGCTACACCTTC. Translating gives CASKAEALHYGYTF. The genes are TRBV28 and TRBJ1-2; D is unresolved. V was trimmed by 7 bases and J by 3 bases, leaving 15 bases between them. The length of the CDR3 is 14 residues. Germline V lookup: CDR1 MDHEN, CDR2 SYDVKM.

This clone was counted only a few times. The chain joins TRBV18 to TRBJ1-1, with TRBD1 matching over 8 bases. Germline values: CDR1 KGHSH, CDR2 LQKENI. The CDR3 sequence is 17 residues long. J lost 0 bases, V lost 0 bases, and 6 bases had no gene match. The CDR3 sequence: CASSPPNRGELNTEAFF. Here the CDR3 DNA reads TGTGCCAGCTCACCACCGAACAGGGGGGAGCTGAACACTGAAGCTTTCTTT.

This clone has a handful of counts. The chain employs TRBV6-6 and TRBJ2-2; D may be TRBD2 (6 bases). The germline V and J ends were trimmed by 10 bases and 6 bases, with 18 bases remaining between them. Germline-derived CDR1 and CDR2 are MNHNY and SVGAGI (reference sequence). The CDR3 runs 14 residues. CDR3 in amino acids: CAISSGERAGELFF. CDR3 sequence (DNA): TGTGCCATAAGTAGCGGTGAGCGGGCCGGGGAGCTGTTTTTT.

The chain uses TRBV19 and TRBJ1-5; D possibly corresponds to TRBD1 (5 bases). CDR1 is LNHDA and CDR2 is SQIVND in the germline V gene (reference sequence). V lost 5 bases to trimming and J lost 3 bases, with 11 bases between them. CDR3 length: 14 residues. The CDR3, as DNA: TGTGCCAGTAGTCTCACAGGATTCAATCAGCCCCAGCATTTT. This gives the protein CASSLTGFNQPQHF.

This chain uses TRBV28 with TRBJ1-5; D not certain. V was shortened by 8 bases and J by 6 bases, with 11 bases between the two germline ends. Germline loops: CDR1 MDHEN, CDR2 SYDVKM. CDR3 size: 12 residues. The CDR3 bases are TGTGCCAGCGGTCGACAACCTCAGCCCCAGCATTTT. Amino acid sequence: CASGRQPQPQHF.

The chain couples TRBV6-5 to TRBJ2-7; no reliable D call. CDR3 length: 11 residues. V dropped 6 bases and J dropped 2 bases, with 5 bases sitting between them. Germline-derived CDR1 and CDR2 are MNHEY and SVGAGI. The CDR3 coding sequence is TGTGCCAGCAGCACAGCCTACGAGCAGTACTTC. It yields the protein CASSTAYEQYF.

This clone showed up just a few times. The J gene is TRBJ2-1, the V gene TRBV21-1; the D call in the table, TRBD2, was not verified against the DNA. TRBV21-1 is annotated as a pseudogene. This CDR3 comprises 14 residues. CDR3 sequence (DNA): TGTGCCAGCAGCATACTAGCGGAAAACAATGAGCAGTTCTTC. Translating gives CASSILAENNEQFF.

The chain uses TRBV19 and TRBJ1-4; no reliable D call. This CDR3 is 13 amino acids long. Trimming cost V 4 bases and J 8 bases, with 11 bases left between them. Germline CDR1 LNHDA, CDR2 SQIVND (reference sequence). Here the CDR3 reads CASSNGVGEKLFF. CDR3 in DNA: TGTGCCAGTAGTAACGGGGTTGGGGAAAAACTGTTTTTT.